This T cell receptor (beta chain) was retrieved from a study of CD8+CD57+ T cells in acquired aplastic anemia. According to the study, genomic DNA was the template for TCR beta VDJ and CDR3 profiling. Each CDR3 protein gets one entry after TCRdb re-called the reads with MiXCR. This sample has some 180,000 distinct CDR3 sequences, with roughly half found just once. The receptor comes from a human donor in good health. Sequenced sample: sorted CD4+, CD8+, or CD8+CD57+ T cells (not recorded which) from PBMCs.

CDR3 residues: CASSEAGNLNTEAFF. CDR3 DNA sequence: TGTGCCAGCAGTGAGGCAGGGAACCTGAACACTGAAGCTTTCTTT. The rearrangement links TRBV25-1 to TRBJ1-1; D might be TRBD1 (5 bases). V was pared by 3 bases and J by 0 bases, with 11 bases between. Looked up from germline, CDR1 is MGHDK and CDR2 is SYGVNS. The CDR3 runs to 15 residues.